Reported below is one TCR beta chain. One junction end disagrees with the germline gene, perhaps due to a read error. The sample originates from a study of tumor-infiltrating lymphocytes in primary liver carcinoma. Starting material of 400 to 600 ng total RNA yielded TCR beta cDNA via a constant-region primer. Three-round nested multiplex PCR performed with slightly modified ARM-PCR produced the TCR beta libraries. PCR rounds one and two used TRBV1-TRBV30 forward primers with a C-beta reverse primer for 10 cycles each. TCRdb fed the multiplex PCR reads into MiXCR, producing one record per CDR3 protein. The sample lists under 90,000 distinct CDR3 sequences; approximately 77% were seen once. The V gene's germline CDR1 is ENHRY and CDR2 SYGVKD. The CDR3 runs 13 residues. Investigators took RNA and DNA out together from 20-30 mg of unsorted bulk tissue. For each tumor, five separate regions were sampled.

Sequenced sample: liver tumor tissue from sampling region 1. Subset described: tumor region T1, superior pole. The TCR was taken from a man aged 40-50 years with primary liver carcinoma and hepatitis B virus infection. The genes are TRBV10-3 and TRBJ1-1; D not certain. The CDR3 is CAIGETGNTEVFF. The CDR3 DNA sequence: TGTGCCATCGGTGAGACCGGGAACACTGAAGTTTTCTTT.